This T cell receptor beta chain emerged from a study of OX40 agonist ivuxolimab in advanced cancers. At the level of the study: An agonistic human IgG2 monoclonal antibody against OX40 (CD134) was given.

TCRdb's table, derived via immunoSEQ multiplex PCR, lists solely in-frame clones and lacks some. The sample holds tens of thousands of clones; approximately 80% are singletons and the top ten take roughly 7.3%. A remark on this clone: Its cognate antigen is unknown.

The study, taken as a whole, reports: In general, CD8+ T cells held more expanded clones than CD4+ did, on average.

This material consisted of CD4+ or CD8+ T cells sorted from blood, taken in a trial of the OX40 agonist ivuxolimab. The receptor was derived from an adult with an advanced solid tumor such as melanoma, head and neck, liver or kidney cancer.

The CDR3 nucleotides read TGCGCCAGCAGCCAAGTGCAGGACAGCAATCAGCCCCAGCATTTT. Residues: CASSQVQDSNQPQHF. The V and J genes are TRBV4-1 and TRBJ1-5, with D unresolved. Germline CDR1 is MGHRA and CDR2 is YSYEKL. The CDR3 covers 15 residues. Between the trimmed V and J ends, which lost 1 base and 1 base, there was a span of 8 bases.